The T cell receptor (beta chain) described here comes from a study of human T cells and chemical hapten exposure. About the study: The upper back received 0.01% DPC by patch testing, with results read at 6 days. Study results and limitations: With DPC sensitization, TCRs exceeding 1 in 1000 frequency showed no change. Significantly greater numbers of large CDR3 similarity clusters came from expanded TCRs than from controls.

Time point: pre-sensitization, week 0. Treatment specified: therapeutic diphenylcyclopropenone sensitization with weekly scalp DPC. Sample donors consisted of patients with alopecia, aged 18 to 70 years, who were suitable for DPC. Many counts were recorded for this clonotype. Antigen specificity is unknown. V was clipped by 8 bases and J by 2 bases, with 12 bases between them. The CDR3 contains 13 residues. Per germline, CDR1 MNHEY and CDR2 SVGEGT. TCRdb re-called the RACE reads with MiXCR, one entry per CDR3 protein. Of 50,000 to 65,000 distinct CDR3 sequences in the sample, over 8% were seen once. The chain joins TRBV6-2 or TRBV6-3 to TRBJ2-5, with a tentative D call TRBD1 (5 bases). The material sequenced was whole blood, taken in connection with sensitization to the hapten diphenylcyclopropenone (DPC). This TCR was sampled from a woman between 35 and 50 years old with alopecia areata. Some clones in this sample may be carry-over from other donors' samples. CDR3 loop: CASSQQEQETQYF. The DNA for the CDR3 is TGTGCCAGCTCACAACAGGAGCAAGAGACCCAGTACTTC.